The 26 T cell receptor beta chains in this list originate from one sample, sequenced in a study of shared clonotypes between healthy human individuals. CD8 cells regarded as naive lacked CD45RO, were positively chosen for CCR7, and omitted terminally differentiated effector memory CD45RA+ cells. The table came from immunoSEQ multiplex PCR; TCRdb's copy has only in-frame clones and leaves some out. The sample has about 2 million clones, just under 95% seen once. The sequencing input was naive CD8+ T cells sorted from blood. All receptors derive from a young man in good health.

The CDR3 region is CASRQTGNYGYTF. The CDR3 DNA follows: TGTGCCAGCAGGCAAACAGGGAACTATGGCTACACCTTC. This chain connects TRBV6-5 to TRBJ1-2, with D tentatively TRBD1 (6 bases). Germline lookup yields CDR1 MNHEY and CDR2 SVGAGI. The CDR3 has 13 amino acids. Trimming took 6 bases from V and 2 from J, leaving 10 bases between them.

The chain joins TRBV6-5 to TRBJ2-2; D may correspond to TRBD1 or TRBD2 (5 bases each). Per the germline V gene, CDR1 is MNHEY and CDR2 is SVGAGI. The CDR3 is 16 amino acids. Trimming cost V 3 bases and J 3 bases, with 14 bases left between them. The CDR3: CASSYSPGRDTGELFF. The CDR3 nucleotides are TGTGCCAGCAGTTATTCCCCGGGACGGGACACCGGGGAGCTGTTTTTT.

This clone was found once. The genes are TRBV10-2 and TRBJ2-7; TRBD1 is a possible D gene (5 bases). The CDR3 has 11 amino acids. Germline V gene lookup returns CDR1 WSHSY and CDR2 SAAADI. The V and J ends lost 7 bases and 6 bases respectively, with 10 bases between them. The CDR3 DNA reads TGCGCCAGCATCTCAGGGTTCGAGCAGTACTTC. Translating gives CASISGFEQYF.

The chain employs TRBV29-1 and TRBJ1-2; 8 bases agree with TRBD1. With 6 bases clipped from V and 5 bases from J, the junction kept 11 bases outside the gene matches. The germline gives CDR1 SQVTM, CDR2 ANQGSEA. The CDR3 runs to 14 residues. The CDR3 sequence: CSVTPGQENYGYTF. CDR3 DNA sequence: TGCAGCGTAACTCCGGGACAGGAGAATTATGGCTACACCTTC.

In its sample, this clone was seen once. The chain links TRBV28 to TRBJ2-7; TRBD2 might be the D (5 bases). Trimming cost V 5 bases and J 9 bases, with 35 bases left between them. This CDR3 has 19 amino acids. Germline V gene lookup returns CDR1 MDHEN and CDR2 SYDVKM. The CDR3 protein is CASSTHYDTKDEGRPGQYF. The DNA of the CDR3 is TGTGCCAGCAGTACCCACTACGACACGAAGGACGAGGGCAGGCCCGGGCAGTACTTC.

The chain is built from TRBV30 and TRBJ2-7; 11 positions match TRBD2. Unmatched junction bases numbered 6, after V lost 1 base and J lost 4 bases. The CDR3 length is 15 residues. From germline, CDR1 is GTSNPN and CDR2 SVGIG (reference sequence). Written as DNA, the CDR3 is TGTGCCTGGAGTGCCCCGACTAGCGGGATTTACGAGCAGTACTTC. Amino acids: CAWSAPTSGIYEQYF.

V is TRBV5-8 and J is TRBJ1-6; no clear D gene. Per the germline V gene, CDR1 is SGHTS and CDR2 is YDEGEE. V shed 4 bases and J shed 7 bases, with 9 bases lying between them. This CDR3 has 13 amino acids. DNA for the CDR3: TGTGCCAGCAGCGCCCTTGAGAATTCACCCCTCCACTTT. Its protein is CASSALENSPLHF. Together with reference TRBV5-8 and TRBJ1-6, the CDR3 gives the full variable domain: EAGVTQSPTHLIKTRGQQATLRCSPISGHTSVYWYQQALGLGLQFLLWYDEGEERNRGNFPPRFSGRQFPNYSSELNVNALELEDSALYLCASSALENSPLHFGNGTRLTVT.

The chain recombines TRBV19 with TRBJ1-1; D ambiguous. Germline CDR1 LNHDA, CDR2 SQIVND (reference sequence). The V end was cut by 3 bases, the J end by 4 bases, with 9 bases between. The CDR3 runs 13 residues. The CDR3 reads CASSMWVGTEAFF. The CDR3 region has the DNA TGTGCCAGTAGTATGTGGGTGGGCACTGAAGCTTTCTTT.

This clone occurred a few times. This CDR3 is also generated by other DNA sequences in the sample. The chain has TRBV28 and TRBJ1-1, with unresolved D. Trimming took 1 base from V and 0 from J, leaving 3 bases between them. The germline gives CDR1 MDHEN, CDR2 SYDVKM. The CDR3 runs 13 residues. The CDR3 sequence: CASSLSLNTEAFF. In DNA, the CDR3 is TGTGCCAGCAGTTTATCCCTGAACACTGAAGCTTTCTTT.

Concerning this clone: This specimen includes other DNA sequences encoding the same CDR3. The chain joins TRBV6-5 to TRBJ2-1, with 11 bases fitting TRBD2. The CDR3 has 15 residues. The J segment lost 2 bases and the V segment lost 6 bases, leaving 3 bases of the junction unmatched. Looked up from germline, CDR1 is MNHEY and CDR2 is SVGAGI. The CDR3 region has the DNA TGTGCCAGCAGCCTGGGACTAGCGGCCTACAATGAGCAGTTCTTC. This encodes CASSLGLAAYNEQFF.

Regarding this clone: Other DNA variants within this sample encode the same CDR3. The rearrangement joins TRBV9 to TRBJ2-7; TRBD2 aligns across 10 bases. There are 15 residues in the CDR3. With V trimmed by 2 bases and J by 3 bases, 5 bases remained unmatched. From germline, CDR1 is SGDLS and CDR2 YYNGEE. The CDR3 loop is CASSVGASGSYEQYF. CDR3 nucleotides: TGTGCCAGCAGCGTGGGGGCTAGCGGGAGCTACGAGCAGTACTTC.

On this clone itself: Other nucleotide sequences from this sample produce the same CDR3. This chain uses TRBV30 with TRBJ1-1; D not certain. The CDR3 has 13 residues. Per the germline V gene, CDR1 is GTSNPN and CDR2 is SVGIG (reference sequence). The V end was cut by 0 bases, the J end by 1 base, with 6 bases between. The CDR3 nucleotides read TGTGCCTGGAGTGTAACGGCGAACACTGAAGCTTTCTTT. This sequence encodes CAWSVTANTEAFF.

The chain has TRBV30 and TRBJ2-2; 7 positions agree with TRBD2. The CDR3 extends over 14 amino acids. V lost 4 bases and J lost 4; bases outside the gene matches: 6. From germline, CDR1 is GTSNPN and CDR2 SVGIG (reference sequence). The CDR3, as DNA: TGTGCCTGGAATTGGGGAGGGACCACCGGGGAGCTGTTTTTT. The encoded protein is CAWNWGGTTGELFF.

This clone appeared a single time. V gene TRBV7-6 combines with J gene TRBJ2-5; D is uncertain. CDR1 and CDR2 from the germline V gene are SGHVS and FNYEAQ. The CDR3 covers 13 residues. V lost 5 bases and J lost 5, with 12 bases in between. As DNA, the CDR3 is TGTGCCAGCAGCCTGTCTGTGGGGGAGACCCAGTACTTC. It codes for CASSLSVGETQYF.

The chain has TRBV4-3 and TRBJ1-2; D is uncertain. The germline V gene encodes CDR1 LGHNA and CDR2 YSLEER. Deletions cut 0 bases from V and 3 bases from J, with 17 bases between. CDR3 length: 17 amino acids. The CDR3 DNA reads TGCGCCAGCAGCCAAGATCGACTCCAAGAACACTACTATGGCTACACCTTC. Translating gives CASSQDRLQEHYYGYTF.

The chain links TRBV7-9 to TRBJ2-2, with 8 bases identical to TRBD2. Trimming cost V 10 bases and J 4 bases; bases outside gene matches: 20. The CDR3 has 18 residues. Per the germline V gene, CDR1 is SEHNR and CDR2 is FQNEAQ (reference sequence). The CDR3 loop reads CATLSEIGGDTPTGELFF. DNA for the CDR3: TGTGCCACCCTGAGTGAAATCGGGGGGGATACACCCACCGGGGAGCTGTTTTTT. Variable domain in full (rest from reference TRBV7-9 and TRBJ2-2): DTGVSQNPRHKITKRGQNVTFRCDPISEHNRLYWYRQTLGQGPEFLTYFQNEAQLEKSRLLSDRFSAERPKGSFSTLEIQRTEQGDSAMYLCATLSEIGGDTPTGELFFGEGSRLTVL.

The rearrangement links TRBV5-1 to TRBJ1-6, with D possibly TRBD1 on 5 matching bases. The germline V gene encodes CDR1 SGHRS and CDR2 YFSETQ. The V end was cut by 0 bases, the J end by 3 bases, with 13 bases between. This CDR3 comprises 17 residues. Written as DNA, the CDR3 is TGCGCCAGCAGCTTGGAGCCCTGGGACCGCTATAATTCACCCCTCCACTTT. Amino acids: CASSLEPWDRYNSPLHF.

Here the CDR3 DNA reads TGTGCCAGCAGCTTAGGTTCAGCGAGCTCCTACGAGCAGTACTTC. Protein product: CASSLGSASSYEQYF. J is TRBJ2-7 and V is TRBV11-1, with D unresolved. This CDR3 spans 15 amino acids. V was clipped by 1 base and J by 0 bases, with 10 bases between them. Germline CDR1 is SGHAT and CDR2 is FQDESV (reference sequence).

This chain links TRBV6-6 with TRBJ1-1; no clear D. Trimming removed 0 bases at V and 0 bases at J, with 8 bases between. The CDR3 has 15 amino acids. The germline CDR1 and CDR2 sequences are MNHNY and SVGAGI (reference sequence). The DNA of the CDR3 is TGTGCCAGCAGTTACTCGGCAGATTTGAACACTGAAGCTTTCTTT. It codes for CASSYSADLNTEAFF.

Here the CDR3 DNA reads TGTGCCAGCAGTTACTTCGGGACGGTGCCCGAAAAACTGTTTTTT. Translating it yields CASSYFGTVPEKLFF. The chain joins TRBV6-6 to TRBJ1-4, with a possible D match to TRBD1 (5 bases). The V end was cut by 1 base, the J end by 8 bases, with 14 bases between. The CDR3 has 15 amino acids. Per the germline V gene, CDR1 is MNHNY and CDR2 is SVGAGI (reference sequence).

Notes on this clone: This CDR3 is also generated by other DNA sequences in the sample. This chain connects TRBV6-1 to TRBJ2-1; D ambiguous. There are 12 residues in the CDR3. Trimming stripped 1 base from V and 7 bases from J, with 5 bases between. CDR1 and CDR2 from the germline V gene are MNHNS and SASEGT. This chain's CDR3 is CASSEGGNEQFF. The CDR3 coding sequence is TGTGCCAGCAGTGAAGGAGGTAATGAGCAGTTCTTC.

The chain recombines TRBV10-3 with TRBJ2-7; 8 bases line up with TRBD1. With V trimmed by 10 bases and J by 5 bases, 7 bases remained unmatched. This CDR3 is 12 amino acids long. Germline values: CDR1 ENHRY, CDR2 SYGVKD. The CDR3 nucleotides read TGTGCCACCGAAGAGACAGGGGACGAGCAGTACTTC. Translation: CATEETGDEQYF.

CDR3 region: CASRESLGYNSPLHF. In DNA form, the CDR3 reads TGTGCCAGCAGGGAATCTTTGGGCTATAATTCACCCCTCCACTTT. This chain connects TRBV2 to TRBJ1-6; D is uncertain. CDR3 size: 15 residues. V lost 6 bases, J lost 3 bases, and 12 bases lay in between. Germline CDR1 SNHLY, CDR2 FYNNEI.

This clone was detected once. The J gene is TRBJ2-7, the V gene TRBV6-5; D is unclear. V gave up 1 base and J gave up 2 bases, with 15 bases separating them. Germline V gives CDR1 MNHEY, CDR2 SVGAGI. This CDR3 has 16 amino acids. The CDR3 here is CASSYYVIGKPYEQYF. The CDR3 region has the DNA TGTGCCAGCAGTTACTACGTGATAGGGAAACCCTACGAGCAGTACTTC.

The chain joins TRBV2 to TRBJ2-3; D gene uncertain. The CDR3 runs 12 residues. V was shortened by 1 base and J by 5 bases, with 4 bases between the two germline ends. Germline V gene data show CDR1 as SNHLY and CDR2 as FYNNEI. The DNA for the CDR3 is TGTGCCAGCAGTGAAGAAAAAGATACGCAGTATTTT. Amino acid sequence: CASSEEKDTQYF. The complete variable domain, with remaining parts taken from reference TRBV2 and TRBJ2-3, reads EPEVTQTPSHQVTQMGQEVILRCVPISNHLYFYWYRQILGQKVEFLVSFYNNEISEKSEIFDDQFSVERPDGSNFTLKIRSTKLEDSAMYFCASSEEKDTQYFGPGTRLTVL.

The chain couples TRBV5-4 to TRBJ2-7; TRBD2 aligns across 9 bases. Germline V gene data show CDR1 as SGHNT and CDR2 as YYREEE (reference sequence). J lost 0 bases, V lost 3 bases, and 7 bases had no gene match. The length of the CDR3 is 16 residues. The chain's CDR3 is CASSYLGSGSSYEQYF. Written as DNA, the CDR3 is TGTGCCAGCAGCTACTTAGGTAGCGGGAGCTCCTACGAGCAGTACTTC.